The sequence of this TCR beta chain was determined in a study of OX40 agonist ivuxolimab in advanced cancers. Whole-study context: Patients enrolled in dose escalation were diagnosed with hepatocellular carcinoma, melanoma, renal cell or head and neck cancer.

A remark on this clone: The antigen is unknown.

Produced via immunoSEQ multiplex PCR; TCRdb's table is partial and in-frame only. The repertoire holds more than 12,000 clones, around 80% seen once, with about 35% in the top ten. Overall study findings and caveats: The authors also found low normalized T-cell clonal expansion in some nonresponders.

The V gene lost 3 bases and the J gene lost 4 bases, with 8 bases spanning the gap. The CDR3 is made up of 13 amino acids. Germline V gene sequence: CDR1 MNHEY, CDR2 SMNVEV (reference sequence). The V call is TRBV27, the J call TRBJ2-3; the D is unclear. The sequence was obtained from an adult with an advanced solid tumor such as melanoma, head and neck, liver or kidney cancer. The sequences come from CD4+ or CD8+ T cells sorted from blood, collected in a trial of the OX40 agonist ivuxolimab. CDR3 DNA: TGTGCCAGCAGTTTCTACTCTCCAGATACGCAGTATTTT. It is translated as CASSFYSPDTQYF.